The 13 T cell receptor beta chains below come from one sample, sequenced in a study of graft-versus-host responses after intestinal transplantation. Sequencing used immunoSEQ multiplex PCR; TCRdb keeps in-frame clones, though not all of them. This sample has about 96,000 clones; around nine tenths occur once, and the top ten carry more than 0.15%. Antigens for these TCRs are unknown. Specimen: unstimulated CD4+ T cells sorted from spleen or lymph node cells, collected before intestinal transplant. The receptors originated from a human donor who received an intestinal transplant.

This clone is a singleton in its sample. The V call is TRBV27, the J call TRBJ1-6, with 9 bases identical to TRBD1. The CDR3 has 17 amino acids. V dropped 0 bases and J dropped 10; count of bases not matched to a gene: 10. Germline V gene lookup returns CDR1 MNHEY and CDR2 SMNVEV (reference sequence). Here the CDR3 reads CASSLSRPGQGHSPLHF. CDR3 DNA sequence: TGTGCCAGCAGTTTATCCCGGCCGGGACAGGGACACTCACCCCTCCACTTT.

CDR3 bases: TGTGCCAGCAGCCGCGGGACAGGGGAGGTAAATGAGCAGTTCTTC. This sequence encodes CASSRGTGEVNEQFF. The chain uses TRBV9 and TRBJ2-1; the match to TRBD1 covers 10 bases. V lost 4 bases to trimming and J lost 7 bases; unmatched junction nucleotides: 8. CDR3 size: 15 residues. The germline CDR1 and CDR2 sequences are SGDLS and YYNGEE.

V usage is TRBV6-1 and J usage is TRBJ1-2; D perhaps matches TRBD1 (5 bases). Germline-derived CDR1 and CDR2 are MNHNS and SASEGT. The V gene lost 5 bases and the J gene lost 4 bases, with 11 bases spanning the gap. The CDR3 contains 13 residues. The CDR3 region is CASSLQEVYGYTF. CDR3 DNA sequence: TGTGCCAGCAGTTTACAGGAAGTCTATGGCTACACCTTC.

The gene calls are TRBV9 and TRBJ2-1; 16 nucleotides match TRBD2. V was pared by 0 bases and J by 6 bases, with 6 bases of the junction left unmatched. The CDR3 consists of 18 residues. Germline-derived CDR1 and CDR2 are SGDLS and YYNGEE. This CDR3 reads CASSVAGLAGGLPNEQFF. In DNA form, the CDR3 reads TGTGCCAGCAGCGTAGCGGGACTAGCGGGGGGGCTTCCCAATGAGCAGTTCTTC. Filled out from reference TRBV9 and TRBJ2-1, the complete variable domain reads DSGVTQTPKHLITATGQRVTLRCSPRSGDLSVYWYQQSLDQGLQFLIQYYNGEERAKGNILERFSAQQFPDLHSELNLSSLELGDSALYFCASSVAGLAGGLPNEQFFGPGTRLTVL.

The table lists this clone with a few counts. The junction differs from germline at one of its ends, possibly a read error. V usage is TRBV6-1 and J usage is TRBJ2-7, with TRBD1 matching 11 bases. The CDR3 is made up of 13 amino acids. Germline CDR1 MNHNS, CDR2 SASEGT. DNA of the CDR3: TGTGCCAGCAGTGAATACTCCGGGACAGGGGGGGACTTC. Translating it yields CASSEYSGTGGDF.

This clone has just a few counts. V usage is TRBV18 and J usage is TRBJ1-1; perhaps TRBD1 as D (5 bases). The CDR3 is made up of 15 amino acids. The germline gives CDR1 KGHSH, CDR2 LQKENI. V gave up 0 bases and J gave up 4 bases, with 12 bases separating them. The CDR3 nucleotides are TGTGCCAGCTCACCACCGAGCGGAGGGACCACTGAAGCTTTCTTT. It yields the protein CASSPPSGGTTEAFF.

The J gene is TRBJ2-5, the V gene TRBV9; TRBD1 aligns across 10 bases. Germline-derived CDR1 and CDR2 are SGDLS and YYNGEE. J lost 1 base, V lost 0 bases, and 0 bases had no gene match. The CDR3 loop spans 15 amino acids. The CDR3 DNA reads TGTGCCAGCAGCGTAGGGACAGGGGGCCAAGAGACCCAGTACTTC. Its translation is CASSVGTGGQETQYF.

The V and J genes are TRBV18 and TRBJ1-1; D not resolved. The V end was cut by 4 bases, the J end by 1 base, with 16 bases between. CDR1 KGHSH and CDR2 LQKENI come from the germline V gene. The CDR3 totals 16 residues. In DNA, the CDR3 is TGTGCCAGCTCACAACTGAATACCCCCGGGAACACTGAAGCTTTCTTT. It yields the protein CASSQLNTPGNTEAFF.

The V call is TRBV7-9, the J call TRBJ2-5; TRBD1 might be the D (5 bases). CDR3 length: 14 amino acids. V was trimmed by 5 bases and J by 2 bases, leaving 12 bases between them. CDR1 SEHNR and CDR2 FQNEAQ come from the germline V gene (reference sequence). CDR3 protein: CASSPRQYQETQYF. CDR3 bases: TGTGCCAGCAGCCCTCGACAGTATCAAGAGACCCAGTACTTC.

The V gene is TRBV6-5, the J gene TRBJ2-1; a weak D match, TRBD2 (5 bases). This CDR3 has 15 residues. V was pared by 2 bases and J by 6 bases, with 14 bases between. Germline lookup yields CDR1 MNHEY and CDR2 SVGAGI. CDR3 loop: CASSYKGSRANEQFF. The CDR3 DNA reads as TGTGCCAGCAGTTACAAAGGATCGCGGGCCAATGAGCAGTTCTTC.

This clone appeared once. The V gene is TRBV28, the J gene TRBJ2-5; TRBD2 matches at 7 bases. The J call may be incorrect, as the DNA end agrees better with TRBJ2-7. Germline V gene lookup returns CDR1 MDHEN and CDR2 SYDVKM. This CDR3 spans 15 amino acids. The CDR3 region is CASSLTGRRTYEQYF. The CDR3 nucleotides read TGTGCCAGCAGTTTAACCGGGAGGCGAACCTACGAGCAGTACTTC.

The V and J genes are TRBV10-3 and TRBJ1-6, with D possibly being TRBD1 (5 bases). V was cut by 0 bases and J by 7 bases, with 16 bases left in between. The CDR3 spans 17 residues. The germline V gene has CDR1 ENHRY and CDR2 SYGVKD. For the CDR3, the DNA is TGTGCCATCAGTGAGTCGAAGGCAGGGTTAGGCAATTCACCCCTCCACTTT. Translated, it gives CAISESKAGLGNSPLHF.

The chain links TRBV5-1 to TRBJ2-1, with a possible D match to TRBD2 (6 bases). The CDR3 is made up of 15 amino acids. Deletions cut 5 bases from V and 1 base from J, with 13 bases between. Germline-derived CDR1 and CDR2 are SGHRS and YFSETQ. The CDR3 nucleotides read TGCGCCAGCAGGTTTGAGAGCGGGTCCTACAATGAGCAGTTCTTC. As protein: CASRFESGSYNEQFF.